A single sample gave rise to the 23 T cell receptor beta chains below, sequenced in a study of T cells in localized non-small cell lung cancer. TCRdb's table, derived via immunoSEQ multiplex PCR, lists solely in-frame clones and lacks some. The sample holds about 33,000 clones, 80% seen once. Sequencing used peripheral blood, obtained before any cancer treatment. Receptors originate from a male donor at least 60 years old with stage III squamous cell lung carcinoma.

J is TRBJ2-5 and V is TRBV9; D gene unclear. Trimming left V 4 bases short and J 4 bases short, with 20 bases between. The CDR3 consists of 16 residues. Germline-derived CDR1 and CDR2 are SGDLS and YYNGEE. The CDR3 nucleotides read TGTGCCAGCAGCACCGGTTATGGGGTGTCGAGAGAGACCCAGTACTTC. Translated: CASSTGYGVSRETQYF. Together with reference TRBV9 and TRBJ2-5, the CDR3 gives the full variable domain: DSGVTQTPKHLITATGQRVTLRCSPRSGDLSVYWYQQSLDQGLQFLIQYYNGEERAKGNILERFSAQQFPDLHSELNLSSLELGDSALYFCASSTGYGVSRETQYFGPGTRLLVL.

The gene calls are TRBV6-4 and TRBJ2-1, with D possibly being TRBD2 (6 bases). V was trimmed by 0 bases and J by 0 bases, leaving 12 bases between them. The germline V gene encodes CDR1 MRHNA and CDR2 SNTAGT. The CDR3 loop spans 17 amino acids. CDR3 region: CASSDSGKGGSYNEQFF. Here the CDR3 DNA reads TGTGCCAGCAGTGACTCCGGAAAGGGAGGCTCCTACAATGAGCAGTTCTTC.

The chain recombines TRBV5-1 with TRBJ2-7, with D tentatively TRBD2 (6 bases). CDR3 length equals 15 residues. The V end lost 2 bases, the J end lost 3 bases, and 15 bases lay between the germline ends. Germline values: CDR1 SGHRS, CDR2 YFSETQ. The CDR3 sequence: CASSFGASANYEQYF. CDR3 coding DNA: TGCGCCAGCAGCTTTGGGGCTAGCGCTAACTACGAGCAGTACTTC.

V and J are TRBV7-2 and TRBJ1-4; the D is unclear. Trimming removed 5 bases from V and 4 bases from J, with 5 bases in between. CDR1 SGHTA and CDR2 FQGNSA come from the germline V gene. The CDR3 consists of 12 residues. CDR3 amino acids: CASSLGNEKLFF. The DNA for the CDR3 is TGTGCCAGCAGCCTTGGTAATGAAAAACTGTTTTTT.

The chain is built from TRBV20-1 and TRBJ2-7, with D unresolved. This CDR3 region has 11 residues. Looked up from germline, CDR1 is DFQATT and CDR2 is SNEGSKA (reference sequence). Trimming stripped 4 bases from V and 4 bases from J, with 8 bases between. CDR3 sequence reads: CSATKDYEQYF. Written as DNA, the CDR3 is TGCAGTGCTACCAAGGATTACGAGCAGTACTTC.

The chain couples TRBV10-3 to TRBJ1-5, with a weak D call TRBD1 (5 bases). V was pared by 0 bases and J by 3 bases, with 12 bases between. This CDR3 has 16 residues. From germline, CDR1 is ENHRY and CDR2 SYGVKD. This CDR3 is CAISESVGAVNQPQHF. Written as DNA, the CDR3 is TGTGCCATCAGTGAGTCGGTAGGGGCAGTCAATCAGCCCCAGCATTTT.

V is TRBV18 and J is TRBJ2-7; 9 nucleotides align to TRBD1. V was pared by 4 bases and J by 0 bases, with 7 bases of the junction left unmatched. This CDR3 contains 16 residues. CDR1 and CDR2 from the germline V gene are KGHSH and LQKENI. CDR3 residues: CASSRTGTGSSYEQYF. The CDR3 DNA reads TGTGCCAGCTCACGGACGGGGACAGGGAGCTCCTACGAGCAGTACTTC.

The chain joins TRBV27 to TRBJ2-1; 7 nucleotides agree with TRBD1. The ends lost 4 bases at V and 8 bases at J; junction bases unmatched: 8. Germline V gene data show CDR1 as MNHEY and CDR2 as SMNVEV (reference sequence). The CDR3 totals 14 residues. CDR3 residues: CASSSLTGRYEQFF. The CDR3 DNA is TGTGCCAGCAGTTCCCTGACAGGGCGGTATGAGCAGTTCTTC.

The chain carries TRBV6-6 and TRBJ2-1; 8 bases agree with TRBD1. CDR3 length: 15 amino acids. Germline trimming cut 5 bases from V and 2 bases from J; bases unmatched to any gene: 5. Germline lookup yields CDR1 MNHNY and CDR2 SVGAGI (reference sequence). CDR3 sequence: CASSRTGNPYNEQFF. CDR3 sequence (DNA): TGTGCCAGCAGTAGGACAGGGAACCCCTACAATGAGCAGTTCTTC.

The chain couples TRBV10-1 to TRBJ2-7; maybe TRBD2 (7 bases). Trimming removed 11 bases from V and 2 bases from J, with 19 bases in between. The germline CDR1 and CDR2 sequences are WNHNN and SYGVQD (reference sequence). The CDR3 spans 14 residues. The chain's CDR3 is CADPRGGPPYEQYF. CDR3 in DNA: TGCGCCGACCCAAGGGGGGGGCCACCCTACGAGCAGTACTTC.

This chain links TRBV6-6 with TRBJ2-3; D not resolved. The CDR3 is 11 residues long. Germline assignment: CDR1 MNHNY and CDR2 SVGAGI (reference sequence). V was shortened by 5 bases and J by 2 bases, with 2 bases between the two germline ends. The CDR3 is CASSTTDTQYF. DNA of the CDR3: TGTGCCAGCAGTACCACAGATACGCAGTATTTT.

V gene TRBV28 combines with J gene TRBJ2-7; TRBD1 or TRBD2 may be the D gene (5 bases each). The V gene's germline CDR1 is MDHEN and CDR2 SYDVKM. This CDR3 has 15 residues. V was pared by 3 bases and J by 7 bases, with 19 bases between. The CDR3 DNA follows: TGTGCCAGCAGTTTGTCGGGGAGACAAAGGGGAGAGCAGTACTTC. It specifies CASSLSGRQRGEQYF.

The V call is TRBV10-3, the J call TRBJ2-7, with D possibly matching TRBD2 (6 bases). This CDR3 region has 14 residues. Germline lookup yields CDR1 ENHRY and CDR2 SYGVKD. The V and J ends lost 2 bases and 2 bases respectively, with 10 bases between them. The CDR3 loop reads CAISEGLAAYEQYF. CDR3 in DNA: TGTGCCATCAGTGAGGGGTTAGCGGCCTACGAGCAGTACTTC.

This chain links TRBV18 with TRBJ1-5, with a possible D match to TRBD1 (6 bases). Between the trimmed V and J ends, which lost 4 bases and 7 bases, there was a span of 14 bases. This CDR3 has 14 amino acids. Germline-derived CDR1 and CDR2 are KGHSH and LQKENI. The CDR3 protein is CASSLGRGAQPQHF. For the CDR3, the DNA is TGTGCCAGCTCACTCGGGCGGGGGGCCCAGCCCCAGCATTTT. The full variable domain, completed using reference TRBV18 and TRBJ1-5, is NAGVMQNPRHLVRRRGQEARLRCSPMKGHSHVYWYRQLPEEGLKFMVYLQKENIIDESGMPKERFSAEFPKEGPSILRIQQVVRGDSAAYFCASSLGRGAQPQHFGDGTRLSIL.

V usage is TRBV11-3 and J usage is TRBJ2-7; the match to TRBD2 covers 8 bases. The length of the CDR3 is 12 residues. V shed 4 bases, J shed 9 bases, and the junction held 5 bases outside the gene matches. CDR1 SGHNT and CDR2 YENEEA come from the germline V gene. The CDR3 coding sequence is TGTGCCAGCAGCTCAAGCGGGAGTCCGCAGTACTTC. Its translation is CASSSSGSPQYF. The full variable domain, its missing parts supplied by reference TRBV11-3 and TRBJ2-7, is EAGVVQSPRYKIIEKKQPVAFWCNPISGHNTLYWYLQNLGQGPELLIRYENEEAVDDSQLPKDRFSAERLKGVDSTLKIQPAELGDSAVYLCASSSSGSPQYFGPGTRLTVT.

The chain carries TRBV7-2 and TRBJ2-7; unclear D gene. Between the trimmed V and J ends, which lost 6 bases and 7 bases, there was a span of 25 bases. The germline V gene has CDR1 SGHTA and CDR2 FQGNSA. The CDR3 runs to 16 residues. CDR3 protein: CASSTLDLMGLGEQYF. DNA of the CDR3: TGTGCCAGCAGTACTTTAGATCTGATGGGCTTAGGGGAGCAGTACTTC.

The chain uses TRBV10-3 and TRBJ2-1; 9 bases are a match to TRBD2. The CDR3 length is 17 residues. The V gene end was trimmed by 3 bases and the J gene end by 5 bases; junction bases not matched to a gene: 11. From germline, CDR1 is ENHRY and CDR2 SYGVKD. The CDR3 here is CAISEPQGLAENNEQFF. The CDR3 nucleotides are TGTGCCATCAGTGAACCCCAGGGACTAGCAGAGAACAATGAGCAGTTCTTC.

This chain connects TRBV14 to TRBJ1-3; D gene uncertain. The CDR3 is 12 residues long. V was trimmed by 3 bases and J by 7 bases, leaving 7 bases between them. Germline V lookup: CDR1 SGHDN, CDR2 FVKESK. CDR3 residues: CASSQSLNTIYF. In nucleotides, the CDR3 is TGTGCCAGCAGCCAGAGCCTCAACACCATATATTTT.

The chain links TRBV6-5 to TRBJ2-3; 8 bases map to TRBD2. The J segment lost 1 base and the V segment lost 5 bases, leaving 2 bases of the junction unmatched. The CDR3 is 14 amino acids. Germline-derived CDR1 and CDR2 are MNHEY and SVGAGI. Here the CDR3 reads CASSLLAGTDTQYF. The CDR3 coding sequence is TGTGCCAGCAGTCTACTAGCGGGCACAGATACGCAGTATTTT.

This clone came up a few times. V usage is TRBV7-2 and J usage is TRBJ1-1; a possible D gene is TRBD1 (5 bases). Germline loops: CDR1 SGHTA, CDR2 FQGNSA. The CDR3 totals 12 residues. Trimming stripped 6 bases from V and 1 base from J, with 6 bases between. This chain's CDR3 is CASRGRNTEAFF. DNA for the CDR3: TGTGCCAGCAGGGGGCGGAACACTGAAGCTTTCTTT.

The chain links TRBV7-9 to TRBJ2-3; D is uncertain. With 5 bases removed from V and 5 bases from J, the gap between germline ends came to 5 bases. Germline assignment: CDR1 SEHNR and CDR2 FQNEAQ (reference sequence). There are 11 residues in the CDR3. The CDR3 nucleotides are TGTGCCAGCAGCGAGCGAGATACGCAGTATTTT. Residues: CASSERDTQYF.

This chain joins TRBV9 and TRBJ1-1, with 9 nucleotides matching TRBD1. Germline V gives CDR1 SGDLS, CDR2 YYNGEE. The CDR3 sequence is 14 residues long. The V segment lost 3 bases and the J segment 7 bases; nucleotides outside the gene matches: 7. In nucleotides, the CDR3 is TGTGCCAGCAGCGCACAGGGGGCGCCGGGTGAAGCTTTCTTT. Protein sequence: CASSAQGAPGEAFF.

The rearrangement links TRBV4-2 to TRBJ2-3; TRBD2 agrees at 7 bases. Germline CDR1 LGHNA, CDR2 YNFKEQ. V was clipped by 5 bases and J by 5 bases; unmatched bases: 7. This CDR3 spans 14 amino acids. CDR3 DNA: TGTGCCAGCAGCGGGGCGGGAGCGGGAGATACGCAGTATTTT. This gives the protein CASSGAGAGDTQYF.